What follows are 31 T cell receptor beta chains derived from one specimen sequenced in a study of blood T cell repertoires in COVID-19. Repertoires were generated with immunoSEQ multiplex PCR, while TCRdb's copy carries only in-frame clones and drops some. In the table there are some 48,000 clones, approximately 93% of which are singletons. The sample comprised peripheral blood. The receptors derive from a man aged 55 to 70 with COVID-19, enrolled during active disease.

A single count supports this clone. This sequence joins TRBV19 and TRBJ1-6; 8 bases map to TRBD1. CDR3 length: 15 amino acids. Trimming took 1 base from V and 7 from J; bases not matched to a gene: 3. Per germline, CDR1 LNHDA and CDR2 SQIVND (reference sequence). CDR3 in DNA: TGTGCCAGTAGTATAGGGGACAGGCTGAATTCACCCCTCCACTTT. Its protein is CASSIGDRLNSPLHF.

The rearrangement joins TRBV7-9 to TRBJ1-3; D is possibly TRBD1 (5 bases). Looked up from germline, CDR1 is SEHNR and CDR2 is FQNEAQ (reference sequence). The CDR3 is made up of 16 amino acids. V gave up 5 bases and J gave up 1 base, with 15 bases separating them. The CDR3: CASSHQTVNSGNTIYF. The CDR3 DNA reads TGTGCCAGCAGCCACCAGACAGTGAATTCTGGAAACACCATATATTTT.

This chain links TRBV5-6 with TRBJ2-7, with D possibly being TRBD1 (6 bases). This CDR3 spans 14 amino acids. V was trimmed by 1 base and J by 3 bases, leaving 11 bases between them. Germline lookup yields CDR1 SGHDT and CDR2 YYEEEE. CDR3 nucleotides: TGTGCCAGCAGCTTGCCGGGACATAGCTACGAGCAGTACTTC. It specifies CASSLPGHSYEQYF.

This rearrangement joins TRBV27 to TRBJ2-7; 8 bases fit TRBD1. Losses at the gene ends were 3 bases for V and 0 bases for J; bases not matched to a gene: 7. Germline V gene lookup returns CDR1 MNHEY and CDR2 SMNVEV (reference sequence). CDR3 length equals 16 residues. The CDR3 nucleotides read TGTGCCAGCAGTTTGCAGGGGGCACCCTACTCCTACGAGCAGTACTTC. Protein sequence: CASSLQGAPYSYEQYF.

The rearrangement uses TRBV30 and TRBJ1-4; 10 bases map to TRBD1. This CDR3 is 19 amino acids long. V dropped 3 bases and J dropped 4; count of bases not matched to a gene: 17. CDR1 is GTSNPN, CDR2 SVGIG, per germline (reference sequence). The CDR3 is CAWSRPRDRGRRVNEKLFF. CDR3 in DNA: TGTGCCTGGAGCCGACCCCGGGACAGGGGTAGGAGGGTTAATGAAAAACTGTTTTTT.

The J gene is TRBJ2-1, the V gene TRBV7-2; D perhaps matches TRBD1 (6 bases). The CDR3 spans 15 residues. V was cut by 2 bases and J by 0 bases, with 8 bases left in between. Germline CDR1 and CDR2: SGHTA and FQGNSA. The CDR3 loop is CASSLQGSSYNEQFF. CDR3 DNA: TGTGCCAGCAGCTTACAGGGGAGCTCCTACAATGAGCAGTTCTTC.

The chain recombines TRBV4-1 with TRBJ1-5, with 7 bases aligning to TRBD1. Trimming cost V 0 bases and J 0 bases; bases outside gene matches: 20. The germline V gene encodes CDR1 MGHRA and CDR2 YSYEKL. The CDR3 runs to 22 residues. DNA of the CDR3: TGCGCCAGCAGCCAAGATTATACAGGGGTCGATGGGAGAATCTATAGCAATCAGCCCCAGCATTTT. Its translation is CASSQDYTGVDGRIYSNQPQHF.

The chain is built from TRBV9 and TRBJ1-1; D is ambiguous. The CDR3 sequence is 13 residues long. Trimming cost V 4 bases and J 6 bases, with 13 bases left between them. The germline CDR1 and CDR2 sequences are SGDLS and YYNGEE. The CDR3 spells CASSFSEGPEAFF. CDR3 DNA: TGTGCCAGCAGCTTTTCCGAGGGTCCTGAAGCTTTCTTT.

This sequence joins TRBV5-5 and TRBJ2-2; D might be TRBD1 (5 bases). Trimming removed 0 bases from V and 7 bases from J, with 10 bases in between. Germline V gene lookup returns CDR1 SGHKS and CDR2 YYEKEE (reference sequence). The CDR3 is made up of 14 amino acids. The chain's CDR3 is CASSLGTSVGELFF. In DNA, the CDR3 is TGTGCCAGCAGCTTGGGGACATCCGTCGGGGAGCTGTTTTTT. Full variable domain (outside the CDR3, taken from reference TRBV5-5 and TRBJ2-2): DAGVTQSPTHLIKTRGQQVTLRCSPISGHKSVSWYQQVLGQGPQFIFQYYEKEERGRGNFPDRFSARQFPNYSSELNVNALLLGDSALYLCASSLGTSVGELFFGEGSRLTVL.

This clone was found once. V is TRBV3-1 (or the pseudogene TRBV3-2) and J is TRBJ1-2; tentative D call: TRBD1 (5 bases). The V end was cut by 0 bases, the J end by 8 bases, with 16 bases between. The CDR3 has 15 residues. Germline assignment: CDR1 LGHDT and CDR2 YNNKEL (reference sequence). The CDR3 sequence: CASSQDRGRGWGYTF. CDR3 DNA: TGTGCCAGCAGCCAAGATAGAGGGAGGGGTTGGGGCTACACCTTC.

CDR3 sequence reads: CSAEQVVSYNEQFF. In nucleotides, the CDR3 is TGCAGCGCCGAACAGGTGGTTTCCTACAATGAGCAGTTCTTC. The genes are TRBV29-1 and TRBJ2-1; D is possibly TRBD1 (5 bases). The CDR3 contains 14 residues. Germline-derived CDR1 and CDR2 are SQVTM and ANQGSEA. The V end was cut by 7 bases, the J end by 1 base, with 14 bases between.

In this sample, this clone turned up a few times. V is TRBV15 and J is TRBJ2-2; D may be TRBD1 (6 bases). The CDR3 has 11 amino acids. V lost 11 bases to trimming and J lost 7 bases, with 11 bases between them. Per the germline V gene, CDR1 is LNHNV and CDR2 is YYDKDF (reference sequence). The CDR3 nucleotides read TGTGCCTCAGGGGTTGGCGGGGAGCTGTTTTTT. It yields the protein CASGVGGELFF.

The chain has TRBV3-1 (or the pseudogene TRBV3-2) and TRBJ2-3; TRBD1 matches at 10 bases. This CDR3 comprises 17 residues. Germline V lookup: CDR1 LGHDT, CDR2 YNNKEL (reference sequence). Trimming removed 10 bases from V and 1 base from J; junction bases left unmatched: 14. CDR3: CATSGTGAIPGTDTQYF. Here the CDR3 DNA reads TGTGCCACCTCCGGGACAGGGGCTATCCCCGGCACAGATACGCAGTATTTT.

This clone was observed once. The chain employs TRBV9 and TRBJ2-3; D is possibly TRBD2 (6 bases). The germline gives CDR1 SGDLS, CDR2 YYNGEE. Trimming removed 0 bases at V and 2 bases at J, with 7 bases between. There are 14 residues in the CDR3. DNA for the CDR3: TGTGCCAGCAGCGTAGGGACTACCACAGATACGCAGTATTTT. Protein sequence: CASSVGTTTDTQYF.

This clone appeared a single time. The genes are TRBV6-2 or TRBV6-3 and TRBJ2-3; no reliable D call. V was pared by 0 bases and J by 2 bases, with 6 bases between. CDR1 is MNHEY and CDR2 is SVGEGT in the germline V gene. This CDR3 region has 14 residues. The CDR3 DNA is TGTGCCAGCAGTTACTCGGGCTCCACAGATACGCAGTATTTT. This gives the protein CASSYSGSTDTQYF.

The chain combines TRBV15 with TRBJ1-6; no firm D call. Trimming shortened V by 9 bases and J by 0 bases, and 9 bases separated the two germline ends. The CDR3 contains 14 residues. The V gene's germline CDR1 is LNHNV and CDR2 YYDKDF (reference sequence). For the CDR3, the DNA is TGTGCCACAAGTCGGAGCTCCTATAATTCACCCCTCCACTTT. It yields the protein CATSRSSYNSPLHF. Drawing the rest from reference TRBV15 and TRBJ1-6, the complete variable domain is DAMVIQNPRYQVTQFGKPVTLSCSQTLNHNVMYWYQQKSSQAPKLLFHYYDKDFNNEADTPDNFQSRRPNTSFCFLDIRSPGLGDTAMYLCATSRSSYNSPLHFGNGTRLTVT.

This chain uses TRBV28 with TRBJ2-7, with 9 bases fitting TRBD1. The CDR3 is 14 residues long. Trimming cost V 7 bases and J 6 bases; bases outside gene matches: 10. The V gene's germline CDR1 is MDHEN and CDR2 SYDVKM. The CDR3 loop is CASNFGTGHVEQYF. For the CDR3, the DNA is TGTGCCAGCAACTTTGGGACAGGGCATGTCGAGCAGTACTTC.

This clone was observed once. The chain is built from TRBV9 and TRBJ1-1; no firm D call. This CDR3 contains 13 residues. CDR1 and CDR2 (germline): SGDLS, YYNGEE. V lost 0 bases, J lost 1 base, and 4 bases lay in between. The CDR3 reads CASSVDWNTEAFF. CDR3 coding DNA: TGTGCCAGCAGCGTAGACTGGAACACTGAAGCTTTCTTT.

This chain links TRBV10-3 with TRBJ2-7; 9 nucleotides match TRBD1. Trimming cost V 3 bases and J 1 base; bases outside gene matches: 1. This CDR3 spans 14 amino acids. Per germline, CDR1 ENHRY and CDR2 SYGVKD. This CDR3 is CAISDGQGSYEQYF. The CDR3 bases are TGTGCCATCAGTGACGGACAGGGGTCCTACGAGCAGTACTTC.

The chain uses TRBV18 and TRBJ1-3; TRBD1 might be the D (5 bases). Germline assignment: CDR1 KGHSH and CDR2 LQKENI. The CDR3 consists of 15 residues. Trimming took 3 bases from V and 0 from J, leaving 9 bases between them. The CDR3 DNA follows: TGTGCCAGCTCACCCAGGACAATCTCTGGAAACACCATATATTTT. Residues: CASSPRTISGNTIYF.

This clone was seen a single time. V gene TRBV7-6 combines with J gene TRBJ1-4; D is ambiguous. Germline assignment: CDR1 SGHVS and CDR2 FNYEAQ. V lost 1 base and J 1 base, leaving 10 bases between the germline ends. CDR3 length: 16 residues. The CDR3 coding sequence is TGTGCCAGCAGCTTAGGGAGGTGGGAAACTAATGAAAAACTGTTTTTT. This codes for CASSLGRWETNEKLFF. The whole variable domain, filled in from reference TRBV7-6 and TRBJ1-4, reads GAGVSQSPRYKVTKRGQDVALRCDPISGHVSLYWYRQALGQGPEFLTYFNYEAQQDKSGLPNDRFSAERPEGSISTLTIQRTEQRDSAMYRCASSLGRWETNEKLFFGSGTQLSVL.

This chain links TRBV5-4 with TRBJ1-3; 8 nucleotides line up with TRBD1. The germline CDR1 and CDR2 sequences are SGHNT and YYREEE (reference sequence). This CDR3 is 16 amino acids long. Trimming at V came to 4 bases and at J to 4 bases, leaving 10 bases not matched to a gene. The CDR3, as DNA: TGTGCCAGCAGCACCTCCGGGACAGGCTTCGGAAACACCATATATTTT. Protein: CASSTSGTGFGNTIYF.

The CDR3 DNA sequence: TGTGCCAGCAGGCCAACTAGCGGGAGGTCCTACAATGAGCAGTTCTTC. It specifies CASRPTSGRSYNEQFF. The J gene is TRBJ2-1, the V gene TRBV13; 12 bases line up with TRBD2. The length of the CDR3 is 16 residues. Germline values: CDR1 PRHDT, CDR2 FYEKMQ (reference sequence). The V and J ends lost 6 bases and 1 base, in that order; junction bases with no gene match: 4.

This clone was detected only once. The chain couples TRBV5-4 to TRBJ2-7; 9 positions agree with TRBD1. The V gene's germline CDR1 is SGHNT and CDR2 YYREEE (reference sequence). The CDR3 is made up of 14 amino acids. Germline trimming cut 4 bases from V and 6 bases from J; bases unmatched to any gene: 8. The CDR3: CASSGTGLGAEQYF. For the CDR3, the DNA is TGTGCCAGCAGCGGGACAGGGCTGGGCGCCGAGCAGTACTTC. Filled out from reference TRBV5-4 and TRBJ2-7, the complete variable domain reads ETGVTQSPTHLIKTRGQQVTLRCSSQSGHNTVSWYQQALGQGPQFIFQYYREEENGRGNFPPRFSGLQFPNYSSELNVNALELDDSALYLCASSGTGLGAEQYFGPGTRLTVT.

This clone appeared once. The CDR3 bases are TGTGCCAGTAGTCGGACAGATTACAATGAGCAGTTCTTC. Protein sequence: CASSRTDYNEQFF. The gene calls are TRBV19 and TRBJ2-1; a possible D gene is TRBD1 (6 bases). V was trimmed by 5 bases and J by 4 bases, leaving 9 bases between them. CDR3 length: 13 residues. Germline CDR1 is LNHDA and CDR2 is SQIVND (reference sequence).

J is TRBJ2-5 and V is TRBV7-6; 9 positions agree with TRBD1. This CDR3 is 15 amino acids long. Germline CDR1 is SGHVS and CDR2 is FNYEAQ. With V trimmed by 5 bases and J by 5 bases, 9 bases remained unmatched. The CDR3 region has the DNA TGTGCCAGCAGCATTACAGGGGGCGCGGGGGAGACCCAGTACTTC. Translation: CASSITGGAGETQYF.

V usage is TRBV30 and J usage is TRBJ2-7; 7 bases fit TRBD1. The CDR3 is 15 amino acids. Germline V gene lookup returns CDR1 GTSNPN and CDR2 SVGIG (reference sequence). Trimming removed 0 bases from V and 5 bases from J; junction bases left unmatched: 10. CDR3 in DNA: TGTGCCTGGAGTGTATTAGGAACAGGGGTTGACGAGCAGTACTTC. It codes for CAWSVLGTGVDEQYF.

The chain joins TRBV13 to TRBJ2-1, with 15 positions matching TRBD2. Germline V CDR1 and CDR2: PRHDT, FYEKMQ (reference sequence). The CDR3 loop spans 18 amino acids. After removal of 5 bases from V and 8 bases from J, the junction contained 13 bases not matched to a gene. CDR3 bases: TGTGCCAGCAGCCGCAAGGGACTAGCGGGAGGTCAGGGTGATGAGCAGTTCTTC. As protein: CASSRKGLAGGQGDEQFF.

This clone occurred once. This chain uses TRBV5-1 with TRBJ2-7; TRBD1 aligns across 11 bases. Germline V gene sequence: CDR1 SGHRS, CDR2 YFSETQ. J was trimmed by 3 bases and V by 5 bases; bases with no gene match: 4. This CDR3 contains 14 residues. The CDR3 DNA reads as TGCGCCAGCAGGTCCGGGACAGGGGGCTACGAGCAGTACTTC. Translated, it gives CASRSGTGGYEQYF.

The chain is built from TRBV4-3 and TRBJ2-7, with 9 bases aligning to TRBD2. In germline, CDR1 is LGHNA, CDR2 YSLEER. The CDR3 totals 17 residues. Germline trimming cut 0 bases from V and 4 bases from J; bases unmatched to any gene: 10. CDR3 sequence (DNA): TGCGCCAGCAGCCAAGAGAGGCGTCTAGCGGGACTATACGAGCAGTACTTC. Its translation is CASSQERRLAGLYEQYF.

The chain employs TRBV7-8 and TRBJ2-3; D is perhaps TRBD2 (6 bases). Germline V CDR1 and CDR2: SGHVS, FQNEAQ. This CDR3 has 16 amino acids. Trimming shortened V by 1 base and J by 0 bases, and 11 bases separated the two germline ends. The CDR3 DNA reads TGTGCCAGCAGCTTAGTACTAGCTGGTAGCACAGATACGCAGTATTTT. As protein: CASSLVLAGSTDTQYF.